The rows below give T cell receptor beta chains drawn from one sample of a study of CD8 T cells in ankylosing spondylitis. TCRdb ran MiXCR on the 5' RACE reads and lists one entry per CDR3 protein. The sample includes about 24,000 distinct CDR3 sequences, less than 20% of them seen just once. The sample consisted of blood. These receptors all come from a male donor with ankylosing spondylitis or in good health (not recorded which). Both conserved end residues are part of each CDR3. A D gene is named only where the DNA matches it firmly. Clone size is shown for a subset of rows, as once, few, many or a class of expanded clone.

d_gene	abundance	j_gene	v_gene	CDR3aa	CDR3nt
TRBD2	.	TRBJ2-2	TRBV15	CATSRDPSKRGGELFF	TGTGCCACCAGCAGAGATCCCTCGAAGCGGGGGGGGGAGCTGTTTTTT
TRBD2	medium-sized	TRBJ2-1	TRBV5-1	CASSLAGGRASGSYNEQFF	TGCGCCAGCAGCTTGGCGGGCGGGAGGGCCTCGGGCTCCTACAATGAGCAGTTCTTC
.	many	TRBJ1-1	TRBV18	CASSPKDTEAFF	TGTGCCAGCTCACCAAAGGACACTGAAGCTTTCTTT
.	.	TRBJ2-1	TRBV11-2	CASSGGLSSYNEQFF	TGTGCCAGCAGCGGGGGACTGAGCTCCTACAATGAGCAGTTCTTC
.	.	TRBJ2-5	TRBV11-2	CASSPSGGWMQTQYF	TGTGCCAGCAGCCCCTCTGGGGGGTGGATGCAGACCCAGTACTTC
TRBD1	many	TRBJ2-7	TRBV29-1	CSAGQEYEQYF	TGCAGCGCTGGACAGGAATACGAGCAGTACTTC
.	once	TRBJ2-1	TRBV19	CASNVAAGMAYNEQFF	TGTGCCAGTAACGTCGCGGCGGGAATGGCATACAATGAGCAGTTCTTC
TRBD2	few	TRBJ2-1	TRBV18	CASSPRTSQDEQFF	TGTGCCAGCTCCCCAAGGACTAGCCAAGACGAGCAGTTCTTC
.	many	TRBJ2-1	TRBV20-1	CSARDRVSYNEQFF	TGCAGTGCTAGAGATCGGGTCTCCTACAATGAGCAGTTCTTC
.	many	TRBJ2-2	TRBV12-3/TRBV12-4	CASSLRLNTGELFF	TGTGCCAGCAGTTTAAGGCTGAACACCGGGGAGCTGTTTTTT